This entry is about one T cell receptor (beta chain). The data were taken from a study of control samples from healthy donors and cancer patients. Repertoires were generated with immunoSEQ multiplex PCR, while TCRdb's copy carries only in-frame clones and drops some. The sample includes some 94,000 clones, about 86% seen only once; the top ten take 1.3%. The germline V gene has CDR1 MNHEY and CDR2 SVGEGT. This CDR3 comprises 14 residues. The V end was cut by 6 bases, the J end by 3 bases, with 12 bases between. This TCR was recovered from a woman aged 50 to 60 in good health. The sample taken for sequencing was blood. This sequence joins TRBV6-2 or TRBV6-3 and TRBJ1-5; D may be TRBD1 (5 bases). The DNA of the CDR3 is TGTGCCAGCAGCCTCGACAGAGTCAATCAGCCCCAGCATTTT. Amino acid sequence: CASSLDRVNQPQHF.